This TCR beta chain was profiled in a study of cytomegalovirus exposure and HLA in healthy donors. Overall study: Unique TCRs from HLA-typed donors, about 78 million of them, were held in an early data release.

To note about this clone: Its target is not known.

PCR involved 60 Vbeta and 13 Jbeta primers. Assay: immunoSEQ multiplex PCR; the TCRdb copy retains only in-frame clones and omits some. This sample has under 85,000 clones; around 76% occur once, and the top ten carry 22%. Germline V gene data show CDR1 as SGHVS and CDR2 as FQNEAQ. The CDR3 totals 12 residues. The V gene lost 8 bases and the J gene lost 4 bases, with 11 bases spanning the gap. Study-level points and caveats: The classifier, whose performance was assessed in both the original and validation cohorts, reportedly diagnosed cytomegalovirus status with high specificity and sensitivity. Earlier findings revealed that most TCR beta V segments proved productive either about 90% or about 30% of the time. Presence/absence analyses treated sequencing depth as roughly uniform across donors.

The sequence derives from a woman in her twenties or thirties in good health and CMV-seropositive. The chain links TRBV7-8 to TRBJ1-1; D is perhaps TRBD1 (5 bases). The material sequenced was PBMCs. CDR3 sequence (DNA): TGTGCCAGCTGGGGCAGTAGCACTGAAGCTTTCTTT. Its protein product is CASWGSSTEAFF.